This T cell receptor (beta chain) originates from a study of neoadjuvant anti-PD-1 for oral cavity cancer. Produced via immunoSEQ multiplex PCR; TCRdb's table is partial and in-frame only. The sample gives more than 11,000 clones, around 70% of which show up once; approximately 3.4% is in the top ten. Germline CDR1 LNHDA, CDR2 SQIVND (reference sequence). Trimming pared 5 bases from V and 8 bases from J, leaving 15 bases between. The CDR3 has 14 residues. Time point reported: after neoadjuvant nivolumab, at surgical resection. The V and J genes are TRBV19 and TRBJ1-4, with D hard to call. The clonotype comes from a person aged 40 to 85 with oral cavity squamous cell carcinoma. Sequences were derived from PBMCs, sampled after nivolumab (anti-PD-1) treatment. CDR3: CASSPRPFGEKLFF. The CDR3 region has the DNA TGTGCCAGTAGTCCCCGTCCTTTTGGCGAAAAACTGTTTTTT.